The rows below give T cell receptor beta chains drawn from one sample of a study of graft-versus-host responses after intestinal transplantation. Assay used: immunoSEQ multiplex PCR; TCRdb lists only in-frame clones, some missing. The top ten clones hold around a tenth of a sample with about 29,000 clones, about 85% of them seen once. This material consisted of PBMCs, taken 450 to 460 days after intestinal transplantation. The receptors derive from a human patient who received an intestinal transplant, so some T cells may come from the graft donor. Both conserved end residues are part of each CDR3. The D gene is left open where the match is weak. Part of the rows lack a size; the others show once, few, many or a class for expanded clones.

j_call | v_call | d_call | clone_size | cdr3_aa | cdr3_nt
TRBJ2-7 | TRBV28 | TRBD2 | NA | CASSELAGGMYEQYF | TGTGCCAGCAGCGAACTAGCGGGAGGAATGTACGAGCAGTACTTC
TRBJ2-3 | TRBV7-9 | TRBD2 | NA | CASSLAGQPSTDTQYF | TGTGCCAGCAGCCTAGCGGGTCAACCTAGCACAGATACGCAGTATTTT
TRBJ1-1 | TRBV27 | NA | once | CASSDPWGGFTEAFF | TGTGCCAGCAGTGACCCCTGGGGGGGATTCACTGAAGCTTTCTTT
TRBJ2-6 | TRBV7-2 | NA | NA | CASSLRDSGANVLTF | TGTGCCAGCAGCTTACGGGATTCTGGGGCCAACGTCCTGACTTTC
TRBJ2-7 | TRBV19 | TRBD2 | once | CASSLSGRAYEQYF | TGTGCCAGTAGTCTTAGCGGGAGGGCCTACGAGCAGTACTTC
TRBJ2-4 | TRBV4-3 | TRBD1 | NA | CASSEGTGHIQYF | TGCGCCAGCAGCGAGGGGACAGGGCACATTCAGTACTTC
TRBJ2-1 | TRBV30 | NA | NA | CAWRRAGLYNEQFF | TGTGCCTGGAGAAGGGCAGGGCTGTACAATGAGCAGTTCTTC
TRBJ1-2 | TRBV6-1 | NA | NA | CASSELGGYGYTF | TGTGCCAGCAGTGAGCTAGGGGGGTATGGCTACACCTTC
TRBJ2-5 | TRBV5-1 | NA | NA | CASSFYPGEGEETQYF | TGCGCCAGCAGCTTTTACCCGGGAGAGGGGGAAGAGACCCAGTACTTC
TRBJ2-7 | TRBV10-3 | TRBD1 | once | CAISARGQGGYEQYF | TGTGCCATCAGTGCGCGGGGACAGGGTGGTTACGAGCAGTACTTC
TRBJ2-7 | TRBV29-1 | TRBD2 | NA | CSVESGKTYEQYF | TGCAGCGTTGAAAGCGGGAAGACCTACGAGCAGTACTTC
TRBJ2-3 | TRBV6-4 | TRBD2 | NA | CASSEGGSTDTQYF | TGTGCCAGCAGTGAGGGGGGGAGCACAGATACGCAGTATTTT
TRBJ1-2 | TRBV6-4 | TRBD1 | once | CASSQGGGYTF | TGTGCCAGCAGCCAGGGGGGTGGCTACACCTTC
TRBJ1-2 | TRBV30 | NA | NA | CAWSDRGDYGYTF | TGTGCCTGGAGTGATCGGGGTGACTATGGCTACACCTTC
TRBJ1-6 | TRBV15 | TRBD1 | NA | CATSRTGDSPLHF | TGTGCCACCAGCAGGACAGGGGATTCACCCCTCCACTTT
TRBJ2-3 | TRBV15 | NA | NA | CATSSGRRGADTQYF | TGTGCCACCAGCTCGGGGAGAAGGGGTGCAGATACGCAGTATTTT
TRBJ2-5 | TRBV7-8 | TRBD2 | few | CASSRRGSLQETQYF | TGTGCCAGCAGCCGGCGGGGGAGCCTCCAAGAGACCCAGTACTTC
TRBJ2-2 | TRBV13 | TRBD1 | NA | CASSRDRTSNTGELFF | TGTGCCAGCAGCCGGGACAGGACCTCGAACACCGGGGAGCTGTTTTTT
TRBJ1-3 | TRBV14 | TRBD1 | once | CASSQQGARGNTIYF | TGTGCCAGCAGCCAACAGGGGGCGCGAGGAAACACCATATATTTT
TRBJ2-7 | TRBV6-5 | TRBD1 | NA | CASSGTGGNYEQYF | TGTGCCAGCAGCGGGACAGGCGGAAACTACGAGCAGTACTTC
TRBJ1-2 | TRBV5-4 | NA | NA | CASSLIGAGKGYTF | TGTGCCAGCAGCTTGATCGGCGCAGGGAAAGGCTACACCTTC
TRBJ2-7 | TRBV5-6 | NA | NA | CASSRWGRFSYEQYF | TGTGCCAGCAGCCGGTGGGGACGCTTCTCCTACGAGCAGTACTTC
TRBJ1-2 | TRBV18 | TRBD1 | NA | CASSQGQGNGYTF | TGTGCCAGCTCACAGGGACAGGGGAATGGCTACACCTTC
TRBJ1-6 | TRBV7-2 | TRBD1 | few | CASSRDSNSPLHF | TGTGCCAGCAGCCGGGACAGTAATTCACCCCTCCACTTT
TRBJ2-5 | TRBV27 | NA | NA | CASSSYRAYQETQYF | TGTGCCAGCAGTAGCTACAGGGCCTACCAAGAGACCCAGTACTTC
TRBJ2-5 | TRBV4-3 | TRBD2 | NA | CASSQGTSGSQETQYF | TGCGCCAGCAGCCAGGGGACTAGCGGAAGTCAAGAGACCCAGTACTTC
TRBJ2-7 | TRBV5-4 | NA | NA | CASSPAGGHEQYF | TGTGCCAGCAGCCCCGCTGGTGGCCACGAGCAGTACTTC
TRBJ2-3 | TRBV27 | TRBD2 | few | CASSPTPSGRGSDTQYF | TGTGCCAGCAGTCCCACCCCTAGCGGGAGGGGATCAGATACGCAGTATTTT
TRBJ1-2 | TRBV7-2 | TRBD1 | few | CASSSDRANYGYTF | TGTGCCAGCAGCTCGGACAGGGCTAACTATGGCTACACCTTC
TRBJ1-5 | TRBV27 | NA | NA | CASSFPGGPQHF | TGTGCCAGCAGTTTCCCGGGTGGGCCCCAGCATTTT
TRBJ1-5 | TRBV6-5 | NA | NA | CASSRGQINQPQHF | TGTGCCAGCAGTCGAGGACAGATTAATCAGCCCCAGCATTTT
TRBJ2-3 | TRBV4-2 | NA | NA | CASSPGGGEADTQYF | TGTGCCAGCAGCCCAGGGGGAGGGGAGGCAGATACGCAGTATTTT
TRBJ2-7 | TRBV30 | NA | NA | CAWSGGFEQYF | TGTGCCTGGAGTGGGGGGTTCGAGCAGTACTTC
TRBJ1-2 | TRBV5-1 | TRBD1 | few | CASSFGTAYGYTF | TGCGCCAGCAGCTTTGGGACAGCCTATGGCTACACCTTC
TRBJ2-7 | TRBV4-1 | NA | NA | CASSPRDGAYEQYF | TGCGCCAGCAGCCCGCGGGACGGTGCCTACGAGCAGTACTTC
TRBJ1-2 | TRBV19 | TRBD1 | NA | CASSARTGLGYGYTF | TGTGCCAGTAGTGCCCGGACAGGGTTGGGCTATGGCTACACCTTC
TRBJ2-7 | TRBV10-3 | TRBD1 | NA | CAISVRTGASYEQYF | TGTGCCATCAGTGTCCGCACAGGGGCCTCCTACGAGCAGTACTTC
TRBJ2-1 | TRBV16 | NA | NA | CASSPTLLHEQFF | TGTGCCAGCAGCCCAACTCTCCTTCATGAGCAGTTCTTC
TRBJ1-6 | TRBV11-1 | NA | NA | CASSFGARNSPLHF | TGTGCCAGCAGCTTTGGGGCCCGGAATTCACCCCTCCACTTT
TRBJ2-7 | TRBV30 | TRBD1 | once | CAWGQAAGYEQYF | TGTGCCTGGGGACAGGCGGCCGGCTACGAGCAGTACTTC
TRBJ1-1 | TRBV7-2 | TRBD1 | NA | CASSQQGTNTEAFF | TGTGCCAGCAGCCAACAGGGGACGAACACTGAAGCTTTCTTT
TRBJ1-4 | TRBV5-1 | TRBD1 | once | CASSYGPGQGTIGEKLFF | TGCGCCAGCAGCTACGGTCCGGGACAGGGGACTATCGGGGAAAAACTGTTTTTT
TRBJ1-1 | TRBV19 | NA | once | CASSNVRMGRADTEAFF | TGTGCCAGTTCCAACGTAAGGATGGGGAGGGCGGACACTGAAGCTTTCTTT
TRBJ2-7 | TRBV5-1 | TRBD1 | NA | CASSWAGTGASYEQYF | TGCGCCAGCAGCTGGGCCGGGACAGGGGCCTCCTACGAGCAGTACTTC
TRBJ1-1 | TRBV6-6 | NA | NA | CASSYAEGTEAFF | TGTGCCAGCAGTTACGCCGAGGGCACTGAAGCTTTCTTT
TRBJ1-5 | TRBV2 | TRBD1 | NA | CACGQGKAQPQHF | TGTGCCTGTGGACAGGGTAAGGCTCAGCCCCAGCATTTT
TRBJ2-7 | TRBV6-1 | TRBD1 | NA | CASREWTGGTTYEQYF | TGTGCCAGCAGGGAATGGACAGGGGGGACCACCTACGAGCAGTACTTC
TRBJ2-6 | TRBV19 | NA | NA | CASSIVRTGANVLTF | TGTGCCAGTAGTATAGTGAGGACCGGGGCCAACGTCCTGACTTTC
TRBJ2-3 | TRBV5-4 | NA | NA | CASSPGRHHTDTQYF | TGTGCCAGCAGCCCCGGCCGTCATCACACAGATACGCAGTATTTT
TRBJ2-7 | TRBV5-1 | TRBD2 | NA | CASSWTSGSRFYEQYF | TGCGCCAGCAGCTGGACTAGCGGGAGCAGGTTCTACGAGCAGTACTTC
TRBJ1-6 | TRBV7-2 | NA | NA | CASSLRAGDNSPLHF | TGTGCCAGCAGCTTAAGGGCCGGAGATAATTCACCCCTCCACTTT
TRBJ1-5 | TRBV15 | TRBD1 | NA | CATSQSGQGANQPQHF | TGTGCCACCTCTCAGTCGGGGCAGGGGGCGAATCAGCCCCAGCATTTT
TRBJ2-7 | TRBV28 | NA | NA | CASSLLVSGSYEQYF | TGTGCCAGCAGTTTATTAGTGTCCGGATCCTACGAGCAGTACTTC
TRBJ2-1 | TRBV6-6 | NA | NA | CASEAGWVNEQFF | TGTGCCAGCGAGGCAGGGTGGGTCAATGAGCAGTTCTTC
TRBJ1-1 | TRBV28 | NA | NA | CASSLGLGNTEAFF | TGTGCCAGCAGTTTAGGCCTCGGGAACACTGAAGCTTTCTTT
TRBJ1-5 | TRBV4-1 | NA | NA | CASSQGGQPQHF | TGCGCCAGCAGCCAAGGCGGTCAGCCCCAGCATTTT